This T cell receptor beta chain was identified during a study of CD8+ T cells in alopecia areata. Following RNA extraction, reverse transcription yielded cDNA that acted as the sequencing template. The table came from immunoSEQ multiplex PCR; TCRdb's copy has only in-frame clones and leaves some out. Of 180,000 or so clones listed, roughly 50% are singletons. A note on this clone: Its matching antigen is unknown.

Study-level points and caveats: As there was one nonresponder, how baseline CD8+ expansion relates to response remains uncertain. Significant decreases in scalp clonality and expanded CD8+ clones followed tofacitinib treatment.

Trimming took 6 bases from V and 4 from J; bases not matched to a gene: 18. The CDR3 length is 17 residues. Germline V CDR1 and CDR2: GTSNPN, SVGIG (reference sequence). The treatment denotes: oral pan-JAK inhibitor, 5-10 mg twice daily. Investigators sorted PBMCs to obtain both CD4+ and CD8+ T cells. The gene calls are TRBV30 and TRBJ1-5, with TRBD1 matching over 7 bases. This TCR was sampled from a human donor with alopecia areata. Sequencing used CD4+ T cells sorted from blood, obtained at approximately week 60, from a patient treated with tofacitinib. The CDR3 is CACDTAWGDSYNQPQHF. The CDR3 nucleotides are TGTGCCTGCGACACCGCGTGGGGGGACAGTTATAATCAGCCCCAGCATTTT.